These 27 T cell receptor beta chains were sequenced from one sample in a study of cytomegalovirus exposure and HLA in healthy donors. Only in-frame clones appear in the TCRdb table, and some are missing; sequencing was by immunoSEQ multiplex PCR. The sample carries 260,000 or so clones, roughly 89% recorded once. Sample: PBMCs. Receptors were obtained from a man aged 18 to 35 in good health and CMV-seronegative.

V is TRBV7-9 and J is TRBJ2-1; TRBD2 might be the D (7 bases). Germline CDR1 reads SEHNR; CDR2 reads FQNEAQ (reference sequence). The CDR3 runs 15 residues. Between the trimmed V and J ends, which lost 5 bases and 2 bases, there was a span of 13 bases. CDR3 region: CASSLGGGPYNEQFF. CDR3 DNA: TGTGCCAGCAGCCTGGGGGGGGGCCCCTACAATGAGCAGTTCTTC.

The V gene is TRBV5-1, the J gene TRBJ1-3, with TRBD1 identical over 7 bases. The CDR3 runs to 16 residues. J lost 2 bases, V lost 1 base, and 6 bases had no gene match. CDR1 and CDR2 (germline): SGHRS, YFSETQ. In DNA form, the CDR3 reads TGCGCCAGCAGCTTGTCTCCCGGGACAGCTGGAAACACCATATATTTT. Amino acid sequence: CASSLSPGTAGNTIYF.

V usage is TRBV11-2 and J usage is TRBJ2-7; 13 bases map to TRBD2. The J segment lost 10 bases and the V segment lost 1 base, leaving 10 bases of the junction unmatched. The CDR3 has 16 amino acids. In germline, CDR1 is SGHAT, CDR2 FQNNGV. This CDR3 is CASSLGGTSGATIQYF. The CDR3 DNA reads as TGTGCCAGCAGCTTAGGCGGGACTAGCGGGGCCACCATCCAGTACTTC.

The chain is built from TRBV30 and TRBJ2-5; TRBD2 is a possible D gene (6 bases). The V and J ends lost 2 bases and 2 bases respectively, with 15 bases between them. There are 15 residues in the CDR3. Looked up from germline, CDR1 is GTSNPN and CDR2 is SVGIG (reference sequence). CDR3 sequence: CAWSMYLGGQETQYF. The CDR3 DNA follows: TGTGCCTGGAGTATGTACCTCGGGGGACAAGAGACCCAGTACTTC.

The rearrangement joins TRBV11-2 to TRBJ2-5; tentatively, D is TRBD1 (5 bases). Trimming took 2 bases from V and 4 from J, leaving 14 bases between them. This CDR3 has 15 residues. Germline CDR1 SGHAT, CDR2 FQNNGV. The CDR3 here is CASSLTPGQGETQYF. CDR3 DNA sequence: TGTGCCAGCAGCTTAACTCCGGGTCAGGGAGAGACCCAGTACTTC.

This chain connects TRBV7-6 to TRBJ2-3; 11 bases match TRBD2. Germline V gene lookup returns CDR1 SGHVS and CDR2 FNYEAQ. V lost 7 bases to trimming and J lost 4 bases; unmatched junction nucleotides: 10. The CDR3 is 16 residues long. The CDR3 sequence is CASTTYSGGAPDTQYF. The DNA for the CDR3 is TGTGCCAGCACCACCTATAGCGGGGGGGCCCCAGATACGCAGTATTTT. The variable domain in full, completed from reference TRBV7-6 and TRBJ2-3, reads GAGVSQSPRYKVTKRGQDVALRCDPISGHVSLYWYRQALGQGPEFLTYFNYEAQQDKSGLPNDRFSAERPEGSISTLTIQRTEQRDSAMYRCASTTYSGGAPDTQYFGPGTRLTVL.

The rearrangement links TRBV6-4 to TRBJ2-5; the match to TRBD1 covers 7 bases. Germline V gene sequence: CDR1 MRHNA, CDR2 SNTAGT. V shed 0 bases, J shed 3 bases, and the junction held 4 bases outside the gene matches. The length of the CDR3 is 15 residues. The chain's CDR3 is CASSDSPQGEETQYF. As DNA, the CDR3 is TGTGCCAGCAGTGACTCCCCCCAGGGGGAAGAGACCCAGTACTTC.

The V call is TRBV4-2, the J call TRBJ2-7; perhaps TRBD1 as D (6 bases). V was clipped by 0 bases and J by 2 bases, with 11 bases between them. Germline CDR1 and CDR2: LGHNA and YNFKEQ. This CDR3 region has 15 residues. DNA for the CDR3: TGTGCCAGCAGCCAAGATAATGGGGGCACCTACGAGCAGTACTTC. This translates into CASSQDNGGTYEQYF.

The chain links TRBV28 to TRBJ1-2, with 9 bases matching TRBD1. Germline trimming cut 5 bases from V and 6 bases from J; bases unmatched to any gene: 10. The CDR3 is made up of 15 amino acids. Looked up from germline, CDR1 is MDHEN and CDR2 is SYDVKM. CDR3 sequence: CASSDPSGQGNGYTF. In nucleotides, the CDR3 is TGTGCCAGCAGTGACCCCTCGGGACAGGGAAATGGCTACACCTTC.

This chain joins TRBV4-1 and TRBJ2-7, with D possibly being TRBD2 (5 bases). The CDR3 has 15 amino acids. Germline V CDR1 and CDR2: MGHRA, YSYEKL. Deletions cut 0 bases from V and 2 bases from J, with 11 bases between. Here the CDR3 reads CASSQEEVSTYEQYF. In DNA, the CDR3 is TGCGCCAGCAGCCAAGAGGAGGTTTCTACCTACGAGCAGTACTTC.

This rearrangement joins TRBV4-2 to TRBJ1-6; D gene unclear. The CDR3 is 16 amino acids. Trimming left V 3 bases short and J 7 bases short, with 16 bases between. Germline V gene data show CDR1 as LGHNA and CDR2 as YNFKEQ. This chain's CDR3 is CASSHSKGTENSPLHF. As DNA, the CDR3 is TGTGCCAGCAGCCACTCAAAAGGTACAGAGAATTCACCCCTCCACTTT.

This sequence joins TRBV5-6 and TRBJ1-5; D is unresolved. The V gene lost 1 base and the J gene lost 6 bases, with 14 bases spanning the gap. Germline CDR1 and CDR2: SGHDT and YYEEEE. CDR3 size: 15 residues. CDR3 amino acids: CASSLRERYSQPQHF. The CDR3 DNA follows: TGTGCCAGCAGCTTGAGGGAGAGGTATTCTCAGCCCCAGCATTTT. Looking up the rest from reference TRBV5-6 and TRBJ1-5 gives the full variable domain: DAGVTQSPTHLIKTRGQQVTLRCSPKSGHDTVSWYQQALGQGPQFIFQYYEEEERQRGNFPDRFSGHQFPNYSSELNVNALLLGDSALYLCASSLRERYSQPQHFGDGTRLSIL.

V gene TRBV19 combines with J gene TRBJ2-7, with D possibly TRBD1 on 6 matching bases. Trimming left V 3 bases short and J 4 bases short, with 13 bases between. Germline V CDR1 and CDR2: LNHDA, SQIVND (reference sequence). The CDR3 has 14 residues. Written as DNA, the CDR3 is TGTGCCAGTAGTATCCCGGGAAGGGGGTACGAGCAGTACTTC. Amino acid sequence: CASSIPGRGYEQYF.

This chain links TRBV11-2 with TRBJ1-1; D remains unclear. CDR3 length: 13 residues. Germline V gives CDR1 SGHAT, CDR2 FQNNGV. V was clipped by 7 bases and J by 11 bases, with 20 bases between them. CDR3 coding DNA: TGTGCCAGCACGGTGACTACCCGTGGTAGGGCTTTCTTT. Protein: CASTVTTRGRAFF.

This chain connects TRBV6-6 to TRBJ1-1; D gene ambiguous. The CDR3 has 13 amino acids. Trimming took off 4 bases at V and 0 bases at J, with 6 bases between the two ends. CDR1 is MNHNY, CDR2 SVGAGI, per germline (reference sequence). The CDR3 protein is CASSLDVNTEAFF. For the CDR3, the DNA is TGTGCCAGCAGTTTAGATGTGAACACTGAAGCTTTCTTT.

V and J are TRBV11-2 and TRBJ2-5; 9 nucleotides match TRBD1. The germline V gene encodes CDR1 SGHAT and CDR2 FQNNGV. This CDR3 is 14 amino acids long. V lost 1 base to trimming and J lost 7 bases; unmatched junction nucleotides: 4. CDR3 nucleotides: TGTGCCAGCAGCTTAGGGGACAGGGTGGGGACCCAGTACTTC. It is translated as CASSLGDRVGTQYF. The whole variable domain, filled in from reference TRBV11-2 and TRBJ2-5, reads EAGVAQSPRYKIIEKRQSVAFWCNPISGHATLYWYQQILGQGPKLLIQFQNNGVVDDSQLPKDRFSAERLKGVDSTLKIQPAKLEDSAVYLCASSLGDRVGTQYFGPGTRLLVL.

V and J are TRBV28 and TRBJ1-4, with a tentative D call TRBD1 (5 bases). V shed 10 bases and J shed 7 bases, with 16 bases lying between them. The V gene's germline CDR1 is MDHEN and CDR2 SYDVKM. The CDR3 covers 13 residues. This CDR3 reads CAITGVFGEKLFF. In nucleotides, the CDR3 is TGTGCCATCACGGGGGTATTCGGTGAAAAACTGTTTTTT.

This sequence joins TRBV27 and TRBJ2-2; D not resolved. Trimming took off 8 bases at V and 9 bases at J, with 13 bases between the two ends. Germline V CDR1 and CDR2: MNHEY, SMNVEV (reference sequence). The CDR3 extends over 12 amino acids. CDR3 sequence reads: CASSPLGRELFF. In nucleotides, the CDR3 is TGTGCCAGCTCACCCTTGGGCCGGGAGCTGTTTTTT.

The J gene is TRBJ1-1, the V gene TRBV27, with 7 positions matching TRBD1. This CDR3 has 14 residues. The V and J ends lost 5 bases and 4 bases, in that order; junction bases with no gene match: 7. The germline CDR1 and CDR2 sequences are MNHEY and SMNVEV (reference sequence). CDR3 sequence reads: CASSQTGMGTEAFF. CDR3 nucleotide sequence: TGTGCCAGCAGTCAGACAGGGATGGGCACTGAAGCTTTCTTT.

J is TRBJ2-3 and V is TRBV5-7, with 7 bases lining up with TRBD2. TRBV5-7 is an ORF, with its function uncertain. The trim removed 0 bases at V and 4 bases at J, leaving 5 bases unmatched. The CDR3 length is 15 residues. CDR3 bases: TGTGCCAGCAGCTTGGGGACTAGTGTCTCAGATACGCAGTATTTT. As protein: CASSLGTSVSDTQYF.

The CDR3: CASRDGTGIYGYTF. DNA for the CDR3: TGTGCCAGCCGTGACGGGACAGGGATTTATGGCTACACCTTC. The rearrangement joins TRBV28 to TRBJ1-2; 9 bases match TRBD1. V lost 8 bases to trimming and J lost 5 bases; unmatched junction nucleotides: 9. The CDR3 spans 14 residues. Per germline, CDR1 MDHEN and CDR2 SYDVKM.

The chain combines TRBV11-2 with TRBJ1-6; D possibly corresponds to TRBD1 (5 bases). The CDR3 extends over 16 amino acids. Germline V gene lookup returns CDR1 SGHAT and CDR2 FQNNGV. V was trimmed by 5 bases and J by 3 bases, leaving 14 bases between them. The DNA of the CDR3 is TGTGCCAGCAGCGGGGCCCGGACAAGCTATAATTCACCCCTCCACTTT. Translated, it gives CASSGARTSYNSPLHF.

The gene calls are TRBV5-6 and TRBJ2-2, with a weak D call TRBD2 (6 bases). The germline V gene encodes CDR1 SGHDT and CDR2 YYEEEE. V lost 4 bases and J lost 4, with 14 bases in between. CDR3 length equals 15 residues. DNA for the CDR3: TGTGCCAGCAGCGACCGGGGGATCCGCACCGGGGAGCTGTTTTTT. It specifies CASSDRGIRTGELFF.

The genes are TRBV28 and TRBJ2-7, with D possibly TRBD1 on 5 matching bases. The V end was cut by 3 bases, the J end by 3 bases, with 12 bases between. The CDR3 totals 14 residues. From germline, CDR1 is MDHEN and CDR2 SYDVKM. In nucleotides, the CDR3 is TGTGCCAGCAGTTTGCAGGGCACCGGCTACGAGCAGTACTTC. Encoded protein: CASSLQGTGYEQYF.

This chain joins TRBV7-9 and TRBJ2-5; D is perhaps TRBD2 (5 bases). The CDR3 is 14 amino acids. Germline V CDR1 and CDR2: SEHNR, FQNEAQ (reference sequence). Trimming removed 5 bases from V and 5 bases from J, with 15 bases in between. The CDR3 spells CASSPRRVGETQYF. DNA for the CDR3: TGTGCCAGCAGCCCGAGGCGGGTCGGGGAGACCCAGTACTTC.

This chain joins TRBV6-1 and TRBJ1-6, with 7 positions matching TRBD1. The ends lost 2 bases at V and 6 bases at J; junction bases unmatched: 4. The CDR3 is 15 residues long. Germline CDR1 is MNHNS and CDR2 is SASEGT. CDR3 region: CASSERRDSNSPLHF. The CDR3 DNA sequence: TGTGCCAGCAGTGAACGCCGGGACAGTAATTCACCCCTCCACTTT.

The gene calls are TRBV7-2 and TRBJ1-3; D is perhaps TRBD1 (6 bases). This CDR3 comprises 13 residues. CDR1 is SGHTA, CDR2 FQGNSA, per germline. Trimming pared 5 bases from V and 4 bases from J, leaving 9 bases between. The CDR3 loop reads CASSPDRGNTIYF. The CDR3 DNA follows: TGTGCCAGCAGCCCAGACAGGGGAAACACCATATATTTT.